The 10 T cell receptor beta chains in this list originate from one sample, sequenced in a study of CD8 T cells in Susac syndrome. Reverse transcription used roughly 0.5 to 1 ug RNA and random hexamers. A single record per CDR3 protein comes from TCRdb applying MiXCR to the immunoSEQ multiplex PCR reads. The sample carries about 70,000 distinct CDR3 sequences, over 90% recorded once. The specimen sequenced was CD4+ T cells from PBMCs. These receptor sequences come from a human donor with multiple sclerosis.

This chain uses TRBV24-1 with TRBJ2-3; D is unclear. Germline V gives CDR1 KGHDR, CDR2 SFDVKD. The CDR3 runs 14 residues. V lost 8 bases and J 2 bases, leaving 13 bases between the germline ends. CDR3 in amino acids: CATKPDGTTDTQYF. Written as DNA, the CDR3 is TGTGCCACCAAACCGGACGGTACCACAGATACGCAGTATTTT.

As DNA, the CDR3 is TGTGCCAGCAGCCAAGGGGAGACCGTGAACACTGAAGCTTTCTTT. This encodes CASSQGETVNTEAFF. This rearrangement joins TRBV3-1 to TRBJ1-1; D ambiguous. The germline V gene encodes CDR1 LGHDT and CDR2 YNNKEL (reference sequence). V was shortened by 1 base and J by 0 bases, with 9 bases between the two germline ends. The CDR3 sequence is 15 residues long.

The genes are TRBV5-6 and TRBJ1-3, with D possibly matching TRBD1 (6 bases). The germline gives CDR1 SGHDT, CDR2 YYEEEE. The CDR3 loop spans 14 amino acids. V lost 0 bases to trimming and J lost 6 bases, with 10 bases between them. CDR3 region: CASSLGQAENTIYF. The CDR3 nucleotides are TGTGCCAGCAGCTTGGGACAGGCTGAAAACACCATATATTTT.

This clonotype turned up a few times. The gene calls are TRBV30 and TRBJ2-7; no firm D call. V gave up 0 bases and J gave up 3 bases, with 9 bases separating them. The CDR3 loop spans 13 amino acids. From germline, CDR1 is GTSNPN and CDR2 SVGIG (reference sequence). CDR3 sequence (DNA): TGTGCCTGGAGTGTCTCTATCTACTACGAGCAGTACTTC. Its translation is CAWSVSIYYEQYF.

The CDR3 DNA follows: TGTGCCACCACTCCTCGCTCTTCCGGGACAGGGACTAGGAAAACCGGGGAGCTGTTTTTT. Its translation: CATTPRSSGTGTRKTGELFF. The chain combines TRBV12-3 or TRBV12-4 with TRBJ2-2; weak D call: TRBD1 (9 bases). The CDR3 consists of 20 residues. Deletions cut 10 bases from V and 5 bases from J, with 35 bases between.

V usage is TRBV9 and J usage is TRBJ2-5, with 9 bases fitting TRBD2. After removal of 4 bases from V and 5 bases from J, the junction contained 12 bases not matched to a gene. The CDR3 sequence is 16 residues long. Looked up from germline, CDR1 is SGDLS and CDR2 is YYNGEE. The chain's CDR3 is CASSRAGGGAVETQYF. In DNA form, the CDR3 reads TGTGCCAGCAGCCGCGCGGGCGGGGGGGCGGTTGAGACCCAGTACTTC.

This clonotype was found once. The chain couples TRBV20-1 to TRBJ1-5; 8 nucleotides match TRBD1. V was pared by 2 bases and J by 8 bases, with 5 bases of the junction left unmatched. Germline CDR1 reads DFQATT; CDR2 reads SNEGSKA (reference sequence). The CDR3 has 13 residues. The CDR3 DNA reads as TGCAGTGCTAGACGGACAGGGAGCGAGCCCCAGCATTTT. This sequence encodes CSARRTGSEPQHF.

This clonotype occurred once. The chain couples TRBV25-1 to TRBJ2-3; D is possibly TRBD2 (6 bases). Germline lookup yields CDR1 MGHDK and CDR2 SYGVNS. The CDR3 runs 11 residues. Trimming stripped 6 bases from V and 9 bases from J, with 10 bases between. CDR3 sequence: CASSLGGTQYF. The CDR3 nucleotides read TGTGCCAGCAGCTTGGGGGGAACGCAGTATTTT.

The chain recombines TRBV14 with TRBJ2-1; 10 nucleotides match TRBD2. Trimming at V came to 1 base and at J to 7 bases, leaving 4 bases not matched to a gene. This CDR3 has 15 amino acids. Germline CDR1 and CDR2: SGHDN and FVKESK. CDR3 nucleotide sequence: TGTGCCAGCAGCCAAGCACTAGCGGGGATTAATGAGCAGTTCTTC. As protein: CASSQALAGINEQFF.

This chain links TRBV19 with TRBJ2-1, with 7 bases aligning to TRBD1. V shed 4 bases, J shed 6 bases, and the junction held 9 bases outside the gene matches. Germline values: CDR1 LNHDA, CDR2 SQIVND (reference sequence). This CDR3 contains 15 residues. CDR3 in amino acids: CASSNRHSGGNEQFF. The DNA for the CDR3 is TGTGCCAGTAGTAACCGTCACTCAGGGGGCAATGAGCAGTTCTTC.